This entry lists 19 T cell receptor beta chains sequenced from one sample in a study of T-cell memory formation after mild COVID-19. TCRdb reprocessed the 5' RACE reads with MiXCR, giving one entry per CDR3 protein. This sample has roughly 350,000 distinct CDR3 sequences, with around 20% found just once. The material sequenced was PBMCs or a T cell subset sorted from them (not recorded which). Receptors were obtained from an adult woman who had mild COVID-19 (a few samples of this study predate the infection). Cell type and time point are not known.

This clonotype was counted many times. The chain is built from TRBV7-2 and TRBJ2-4; D is undetermined. Germline values: CDR1 SGHTA, CDR2 FQGNSA. V lost 5 bases and J 0 bases, leaving 8 bases between the germline ends. The CDR3 consists of 14 residues. DNA of the CDR3: TGTGCCAGCAGCCCTACCCTAGCCAAAAACATTCAGTACTTC. Amino acids: CASSPTLAKNIQYF.

The chain recombines TRBV5-1 with TRBJ2-7; 7 bases line up with TRBD2. The CDR3 contains 14 residues. V dropped 4 bases and J dropped 3; count of bases not matched to a gene: 7. Looked up from germline, CDR1 is SGHRS and CDR2 is YFSETQ. CDR3 DNA sequence: TGCGCCAGCAGCCCTTGGGCGGGGGACTACGAGCAGTACTTC. Translating it yields CASSPWAGDYEQYF. The entire variable domain, with the rest obtained from reference TRBV5-1 and TRBJ2-7, is as follows: KAGVTQTPRYLIKTRGQQVTLSCSPISGHRSVSWYQQTPGQGLQFLFEYFSETQRNKGNFPGRFSGRQFSNSRSEMNVSTLELGDSALYLCASSPWAGDYEQYFGPGTRLTVT.

The chain links TRBV12-3 or TRBV12-4 to TRBJ1-3; the D is unclear. The CDR3 has 11 amino acids. The V gene lost 6 bases and the J gene lost 8 bases, with 8 bases spanning the gap. CDR3 residues: CASSPLHTIYF. The DNA for the CDR3 is TGTGCCAGCAGCCCCTTACACACCATATATTTT.

The J gene is TRBJ2-3, the V gene TRBV5-1; 9 bases agree with TRBD2. The CDR3 length is 14 residues. Per the germline V gene, CDR1 is SGHRS and CDR2 is YFSETQ. V was clipped by 5 bases and J by 1 base; unmatched bases: 2. The CDR3 is CASRPSGGTDTQYF. The CDR3 DNA sequence: TGCGCCAGCAGGCCTAGCGGGGGCACAGATACGCAGTATTTT.

The rearrangement uses TRBV3-1 and TRBJ2-1; D unclear. The CDR3 is made up of 15 amino acids. Germline lookup yields CDR1 LGHDT and CDR2 YNNKEL (reference sequence). V was clipped by 4 bases and J by 0 bases, with 10 bases between them. In DNA, the CDR3 is TGTGCCAGCAGCCCCCGATTTAGCTCCTACAATGAGCAGTTCTTC. Amino acids: CASSPRFSSYNEQFF.

V and J are TRBV12-3 or TRBV12-4 and TRBJ2-3, with TRBD2 as a possible D gene (5 bases). This CDR3 region has 14 residues. Trimming removed 2 bases at V and 5 bases at J, with 11 bases between. The CDR3 region is CASSLRRNLDTQYF. The CDR3 DNA follows: TGTGCCAGCAGTTTAAGGAGGAACTTAGATACGCAGTATTTT.

This clonotype was picked up a small number of times. The chain joins TRBV9 to TRBJ1-5; perhaps TRBD1 as D (6 bases). V lost 4 bases, J lost 0 bases, and 14 bases lay in between. Germline assignment: CDR1 SGDLS and CDR2 YYNGEE. This CDR3 has 16 amino acids. The CDR3 bases are TGTGCCAGCAGCCCGCGGACAGTGGATAGCAATCAGCCCCAGCATTTT. It translates to CASSPRTVDSNQPQHF.

This clonotype was observed a handful of times. The chain recombines TRBV15 with TRBJ2-4; no clear D. The germline V and J ends were trimmed by 0 bases and 10 bases, with 10 bases remaining between them. This CDR3 contains 13 residues. Germline CDR1 is LNHNV and CDR2 is YYDKDF (reference sequence). The CDR3 sequence: CATSRDPIGIQYF. CDR3 in DNA: TGTGCCACCAGCAGAGATCCCATAGGGATTCAGTACTTC.

This chain joins TRBV29-1 and TRBJ2-7, with D perhaps TRBD2 (6 bases). CDR1 is SQVTM, CDR2 ANQGSEA, per germline. The CDR3 has 12 amino acids. The V gene lost 4 bases and the J gene lost 7 bases, with 14 bases spanning the gap. In nucleotides, the CDR3 is TGCAGCGTTGCTCCGGGAGTAAGGGAGCAGTACTTC. Protein: CSVAPGVREQYF.

This clonotype was counted between two and nine times. The V gene is TRBV10-2, the J gene TRBJ1-1; D ambiguous. CDR3 length equals 15 residues. Trimming cost V 1 base and J 5 bases, with 14 bases left between them. Germline assignment: CDR1 WSHSY and CDR2 SAAADI. The CDR3 here is CASSELGFLRTEAFF. For the CDR3, the DNA is TGCGCCAGCAGTGAGTTGGGGTTTTTGAGAACTGAAGCTTTCTTT.

The chain uses TRBV4-2 and TRBJ2-1; TRBD1 matches at 8 bases. The CDR3 is made up of 16 amino acids. J gave up 4 bases and V 4 bases, and 9 bases lay outside the gene matches. Germline CDR1 is LGHNA and CDR2 is YNFKEQ. This chain's CDR3 is CASSLLGTGGYNEQFF. The CDR3 coding sequence is TGTGCCAGCAGCCTACTTGGGACAGGAGGATACAATGAGCAGTTCTTC.

This clonotype has a single count. The rearrangement links TRBV5-1 to TRBJ2-1; D not certain. Trimming pared 4 bases from V and 4 bases from J, leaving 12 bases between. There are 14 residues in the CDR3. Germline-derived CDR1 and CDR2 are SGHRS and YFSETQ. CDR3 in amino acids: CASSLEIPYNEQFF. As DNA, the CDR3 is TGCGCCAGCAGCCTTGAGATACCTTACAATGAGCAGTTCTTC. Together with reference TRBV5-1 and TRBJ2-1, the CDR3 gives the full variable domain: KAGVTQTPRYLIKTRGQQVTLSCSPISGHRSVSWYQQTPGQGLQFLFEYFSETQRNKGNFPGRFSGRQFSNSRSEMNVSTLELGDSALYLCASSLEIPYNEQFFGPGTRLTVL.

The V gene is TRBV5-1, the J gene TRBJ1-1; a possible D gene is TRBD1 (5 bases). Trimming took off 4 bases at V and 4 bases at J, with 8 bases between the two ends. The length of the CDR3 is 12 residues. The germline V gene has CDR1 SGHRS and CDR2 YFSETQ. The CDR3 DNA follows: TGCGCCAGCAGCAAAAGGGGCACTGAAGCTTTCTTT. Amino acids: CASSKRGTEAFF.

This clonotype was observed many times. The J gene is TRBJ2-3, the V gene TRBV11-2; D uncertain. The CDR3 is 12 amino acids. V gave up 3 bases and J gave up 6 bases, with 7 bases separating them. CDR1 SGHAT and CDR2 FQNNGV come from the germline V gene. Written as DNA, the CDR3 is TGTGCCAGCAGCTTTGGTGGGGATACGCAGTATTTT. As protein: CASSFGGDTQYF.

The J gene is TRBJ2-7, the V gene TRBV6-1; 9 bases agree with TRBD2. V lost 4 bases and J lost 0; bases outside the gene matches: 10. Germline CDR1 and CDR2: MNHNS and SASEGT. CDR3 length: 17 residues. CDR3 in amino acids: CASSGSSGTRISYEQYF. CDR3 in DNA: TGTGCCAGCAGTGGCTCTAGCGGGACAAGAATCTCCTACGAGCAGTACTTC.

V and J are TRBV7-3 and TRBJ2-1; 9 bases match TRBD1. The CDR3 is made up of 14 amino acids. In germline, CDR1 is SGHTA, CDR2 FQGTGA. Germline trimming cut 4 bases from V and 7 bases from J; bases unmatched to any gene: 5. The CDR3: CASSWGTGWNEQFF. CDR3 in DNA: TGTGCCAGCAGCTGGGGGACAGGGTGGAATGAGCAGTTCTTC.

This clonotype was counted a few times. This rearrangement joins TRBV20-1 to TRBJ2-3, with D perhaps matching TRBD1 or TRBD2 (5 bases each). The CDR3 has 15 amino acids. Germline values: CDR1 DFQATT, CDR2 SNEGSKA (reference sequence). V dropped 2 bases and J dropped 0 bases, with 12 bases sitting between them. The CDR3 bases are TGCAGTGCTAGAACCGGGACGACTAGCACAGATACGCAGTATTTT. Protein: CSARTGTTSTDTQYF.

The chain recombines TRBV5-1 with TRBJ2-1, with 7 bases fitting TRBD1. Trimming took 3 bases from V and 0 from J; bases not matched to a gene: 9. The germline V gene has CDR1 SGHRS and CDR2 YFSETQ. This CDR3 is built from 17 residues. The CDR3 coding sequence is TGCGCCAGCAGCTCTATGAGACAGGGTAGCTCCTACAATGAGCAGTTCTTC. It specifies CASSSMRQGSSYNEQFF.

The gene calls are TRBV20-1 and TRBJ2-7, with 8 bases lining up with TRBD1. Germline CDR1 and CDR2: DFQATT and SNEGSKA (reference sequence). This CDR3 spans 15 amino acids. Trimming at V came to 3 bases and at J to 0 bases, leaving 7 bases not matched to a gene. In nucleotides, the CDR3 is TGCAGTGCTAGGAATAGGGACAGGAGCTCCTACGAGCAGTACTTC. It encodes CSARNRDRSSYEQYF.